The rows below give T cell receptor beta chains drawn from one sample of a study of blood T cells in healthy people across ages. Each CDR3 protein is one row after TCRdb ran MiXCR on the 5' RACE reads. The sample has about 780,000 distinct CDR3 sequences; roughly 26% are singletons. The data were also submitted as part of a second study, on T cells of mothers and their children.

The sequenced sample consisted of blood. Receptors were obtained from a boy under 18 in good health. CDR3s leave out the opening cysteine and the closing phenylalanine or tryptophan.

V | CDR3
TRBV20-1 | SAAPEDTGVEEKLF
TRBV29-1 | SGGTIGGEQY
TRBV9 | ASSVVAGNEQY
TRBV24-1 | ATSDFLVGGEAF
TRBV3-1 | ASSLRYYQETQY
TRBV15 | ATSRRQGVGNEQF
TRBV7-9 | ASSSRGPFDQAF
TRBV11-2 | ASSPPGLTFTGELF
TRBV28 | ASSQTAADTQY
TRBV11-2 | ASSPHGTDDNEQF
TRBV12-3/TRBV12-4 | ASCLGVSGGNIQY
TRBV29-1 | SVADSEAF
TRBV20-1 | SARDNRGPYEQY
TRBV24-1 | ATSDPTSTDTQY
TRBV18 | ASSPPSGSTEAF
TRBV7-9 | ASSLRDYPYQETQY
TRBV5-1 | ASSLGLGQGARGLQQHPT
TRBV5-1 | ASSLVPPGQNTGELF
TRBV14 | ASSQDPISTQY
TRBV9 | ASSREALAGGDTQY
TRBV7-9 | ASSAGNRAGELF
TRBV24-1 | ATSDLRGTGNWNEQF
TRBV5-1 | ASSPMGRPSGANVLT
TRBV12-3/TRBV12-4 | ASSPSGAHTDTQY